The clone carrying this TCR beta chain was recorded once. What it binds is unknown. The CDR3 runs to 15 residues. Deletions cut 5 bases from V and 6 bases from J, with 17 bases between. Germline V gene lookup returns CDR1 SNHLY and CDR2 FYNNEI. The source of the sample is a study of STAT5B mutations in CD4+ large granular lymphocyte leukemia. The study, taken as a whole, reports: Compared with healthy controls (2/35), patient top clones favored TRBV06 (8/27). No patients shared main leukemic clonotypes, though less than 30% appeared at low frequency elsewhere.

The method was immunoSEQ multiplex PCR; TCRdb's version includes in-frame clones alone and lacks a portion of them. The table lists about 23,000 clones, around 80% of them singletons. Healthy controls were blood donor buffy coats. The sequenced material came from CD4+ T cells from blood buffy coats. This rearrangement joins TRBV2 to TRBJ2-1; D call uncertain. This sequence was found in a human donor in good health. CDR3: CASSSGTQLTNEQFF. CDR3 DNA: TGTGCCAGCAGTTCCGGAACGCAGCTCACCAATGAGCAGTTCTTC. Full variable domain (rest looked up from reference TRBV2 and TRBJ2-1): EPEVTQTPSHQVTQMGQEVILRCVPISNHLYFYWYRQILGQKVEFLVSFYNNEISEKSEIFDDQFSVERPDGSNFTLKIRSTKLEDSAMYFCASSSGTQLTNEQFFGPGTRLTVL.